This T cell receptor (beta chain) was identified during a study of control samples from healthy donors and cancer patients. Repertoires were generated with immunoSEQ multiplex PCR, while TCRdb's copy carries only in-frame clones and drops some. The sample lists 120,000 or so clones; approximately 93% were seen once. The sample consisted of blood. The clonotype comes from a woman younger than 35 in good health.

The CDR3 protein is CAISEGRTGNPYEQYF. In nucleotides, the CDR3 is TGTGCCATCAGTGAGGGTCGGACAGGGAATCCCTACGAGCAGTACTTC. The gene calls are TRBV10-3 and TRBJ2-7, with 8 bases fitting TRBD1. This CDR3 is built from 16 residues. Germline V lookup: CDR1 ENHRY, CDR2 SYGVKD. The junction had 8 bases not matched to a gene; V was cut back by 2 bases and J by 2 bases.